Presented here are 32 T cell receptor beta chains from one specimen sequenced in a study of blood T cell dynamics during melanoma immunotherapy. As to time point: week 3, after first cycle of checkpoint inhibitor. Measured with immunoSEQ multiplex PCR; TCRdb has only the in-frame clones, and not every one. Of roughly 5,900 clones listed, around 90% are singletons. The specimen was blood, collected from a patient treated with checkpoint blockade. The receptor set was obtained from a human donor with melanoma.

The chain has TRBV9 and TRBJ2-5; the D is unclear. Germline CDR1 is SGDLS and CDR2 is YYNGEE. V lost 0 bases to trimming and J lost 2 bases, with 8 bases between them. This CDR3 comprises 14 residues. The CDR3 loop is CASSVGGLQETQYF. For the CDR3, the DNA is TGTGCCAGCAGCGTAGGGGGTCTACAAGAGACCCAGTACTTC.

J is TRBJ2-2 and V is TRBV10-2; D is undetermined. CDR1 is WSHSY and CDR2 is SAAADI in the germline V gene. Trimming took off 6 bases at V and 3 bases at J, with 23 bases between the two ends. CDR3 length: 18 residues. The CDR3 region has the DNA TGCGCCAGCAGCCCAAATAGAATTTTGCCGAATTACACCGGGGAGCTGTTTTTT. Protein: CASSPNRILPNYTGELFF.

The sample holds a few counts of this clone. The chain joins TRBV7-9 to TRBJ2-7, with D perhaps matching TRBD1 (7 bases). The CDR3 has 17 residues. Trimming pared 4 bases from V and 3 bases from J, leaving 22 bases between. From germline, CDR1 is SEHNR and CDR2 FQNEAQ (reference sequence). The CDR3 sequence is CASSSRGTASPIYEQYF. CDR3 sequence (DNA): TGTGCCAGCAGCTCCCGCGGGACAGCCTCCCCCATCTACGAGCAGTACTTC.

This rearrangement joins TRBV5-1 to TRBJ2-7, with 9 bases identical to TRBD1. J lost 5 bases, V lost 0 bases, and 6 bases had no gene match. The CDR3 is made up of 15 amino acids. The germline CDR1 and CDR2 sequences are SGHRS and YFSETQ. CDR3 in amino acids: CASSLVPDRGNEQYF. CDR3 nucleotides: TGCGCCAGCAGCTTGGTCCCGGACAGGGGAAACGAGCAGTACTTC.

CDR3 amino acids: CASSLVGIRYNEQFF. CDR3 sequence (DNA): TGTGCCAGCAGCTTGGTAGGGATTCGATACAATGAGCAGTTCTTC. This chain joins TRBV5-4 and TRBJ2-1; no clear D. Germline CDR1 is SGHNT and CDR2 is YYREEE (reference sequence). V lost 0 bases and J 4 bases, leaving 11 bases between the germline ends. This CDR3 region has 15 residues.

This clone was detected only a few times. V gene TRBV9 combines with J gene TRBJ2-3; D is uncertain. Trimming took off 2 bases at V and 6 bases at J, with 10 bases between the two ends. The CDR3 consists of 13 residues. Germline V gives CDR1 SGDLS, CDR2 YYNGEE. Here the CDR3 reads CASSVGPSDTQYF. The DNA of the CDR3 is TGTGCCAGCAGCGTGGGTCCCTCGGATACGCAGTATTTT.

The chain is built from TRBV5-5 and TRBJ1-6; possibly TRBD1 for D (5 bases). The ends were cut back, 3 bases at V and 9 bases at J, with 13 bases in the middle. The CDR3 extends over 14 amino acids. The germline V gene has CDR1 SGHKS and CDR2 YYEKEE (reference sequence). The CDR3 coding sequence is TGTGCCAGCAGCTGGAGTGGCGGGGGTTCACCCCTCCACTTT. Translation gives CASSWSGGGSPLHF.

The DNA of the CDR3 is TGTGCCAGCAGTTGGGACAGCTTCTACGAGCAGTACTTC. Amino acids: CASSWDSFYEQYF. V gene TRBV2 combines with J gene TRBJ2-5; 7 bases map to TRBD1. Matching the DNA end better, TRBJ2-7 makes the J call doubtful. This CDR3 contains 13 residues. Germline V lookup: CDR1 SNHLY, CDR2 FYNNEI.

V gene TRBV6-1 combines with J gene TRBJ1-4; possibly TRBD1 for D (6 bases). The CDR3 consists of 13 residues. V was shortened by 0 bases and J by 13 bases, with 12 bases between the two germline ends. In germline, CDR1 is MNHNS, CDR2 SASEGT. CDR3 in amino acids: CASSEAPDSSLFF. The CDR3 region has the DNA TGTGCCAGCAGTGAAGCTCCGGACAGTTCACTGTTTTTT.

The chain has TRBV7-8 and TRBJ2-1; no definite D call. This CDR3 is built from 14 residues. V lost 5 bases and J 9 bases, leaving 17 bases between the germline ends. Germline V CDR1 and CDR2: SGHVS, FQNEAQ. The CDR3, as DNA: TGTGCCAGCAGCCATCCGTCAGGCTTCGGTGAGCAGTTCTTC. Residues: CASSHPSGFGEQFF.

This clone was seen a single time. This chain connects TRBV5-1 to TRBJ2-5; TRBD2 is a possible D gene (5 bases). The V and J ends lost 2 bases and 5 bases respectively, with 16 bases between them. CDR1 and CDR2 (germline): SGHRS, YFSETQ. The CDR3 is made up of 15 amino acids. The CDR3 loop reads CASSFYSGIGETQYF. DNA for the CDR3: TGCGCCAGCAGCTTCTACTCGGGGATCGGTGAGACCCAGTACTTC.

This clone was observed a few times. The rearrangement links TRBV28 to TRBJ1-5, with D hard to call. The CDR3 runs to 12 residues. With 5 bases removed from V and 7 bases from J, the gap between germline ends came to 9 bases. Per the germline V gene, CDR1 is MDHEN and CDR2 is SYDVKM. Here the CDR3 DNA reads TGTGCCAGCAGTCCCGAGCGGCAGCCCCAGCATTTT. This codes for CASSPERQPQHF.

The V gene is TRBV21-1, the J gene TRBJ1-4; the DNA was not compared with TRBD1, the D call given in the table. TRBV21-1 is annotated as a pseudogene. The CDR3 sequence is 17 residues long. This CDR3 reads CASITHQGWVTNEKLFF. CDR3 DNA sequence: TGTGCCAGCATTACGCACCAGGGGTGGGTAACTAATGAAAAACTGTTTTTT.

This chain joins TRBV6-5 and TRBJ1-1, with 9 nucleotides matching TRBD1. This CDR3 comprises 14 residues. From germline, CDR1 is MNHEY and CDR2 SVGAGI. The junction had 9 bases not matched to a gene; V was cut back by 6 bases and J by 7 bases. This CDR3 reads CASSWDRAGGEAFF. The CDR3, as DNA: TGTGCCAGCAGCTGGGACAGGGCGGGTGGTGAAGCTTTCTTT.

The genes are TRBV29-1 and TRBJ1-1; tentatively, D is TRBD1 (5 bases). Per the germline V gene, CDR1 is SQVTM and CDR2 is ANQGSEA. The CDR3 spans 12 residues. The V and J ends lost 6 bases and 0 bases respectively, with 8 bases between them. CDR3 region: CSVGTVNTEAFF. The CDR3 DNA follows: TGCAGCGTAGGGACGGTGAACACTGAAGCTTTCTTT.

The J gene is TRBJ2-1, the V gene TRBV19; the D gene is possibly TRBD1 (5 bases). V was pared by 3 bases and J by 10 bases, with 16 bases between. The germline CDR1 and CDR2 sequences are LNHDA and SQIVND (reference sequence). This CDR3 has 14 residues. The DNA for the CDR3 is TGTGCCAGTAGTATTCTAGGGGCGGTAGAGGAGCAGTTCTTC. This codes for CASSILGAVEEQFF.

The chain links TRBV28 to TRBJ2-1; D possibly uses TRBD1 or TRBD2 (5 bases each). Between the trimmed V and J ends, which lost 5 bases and 5 bases, there was a span of 13 bases. Germline assignment: CDR1 MDHEN and CDR2 SYDVKM. The CDR3 has 14 residues. The CDR3 region is CASSRGVRNNEQFF. The CDR3 DNA sequence: TGTGCCAGCAGTCGAGGGGTGAGAAACAATGAGCAGTTCTTC.

The chain couples TRBV9 to TRBJ2-7; 13 positions agree with TRBD2. Germline loops: CDR1 SGDLS, CDR2 YYNGEE. With V trimmed by 4 bases and J by 2 bases, 9 bases remained unmatched. CDR3 length: 17 residues. The CDR3 loop is CASSPHAGTSGAYEQYF. The CDR3 DNA is TGTGCCAGCAGCCCTCACGCCGGGACTAGCGGGGCCTACGAGCAGTACTTC.

CDR3 bases: TGTGCCAGCAGCGAAAGTACAGGCCTCTATAATTCACCCCTCCACTTT. Protein: CASSESTGLYNSPLHF. This chain links TRBV2 with TRBJ1-6; D is perhaps TRBD1 (5 bases). Trimming shortened V by 6 bases and J by 3 bases, and 15 bases separated the two germline ends. The CDR3 covers 16 residues. The germline gives CDR1 SNHLY, CDR2 FYNNEI.

The chain carries TRBV10-1 and TRBJ2-1, with 7 bases that match TRBD1. This CDR3 region has 15 residues. Germline trimming cut 3 bases from V and 0 bases from J; bases unmatched to any gene: 2. CDR1 is WNHNN and CDR2 is SYGVQD in the germline V gene (reference sequence). CDR3 residues: CASSDPGGSYNEQFF. The CDR3 DNA sequence: TGCGCCAGCAGTGACCCAGGGGGCTCCTACAATGAGCAGTTCTTC.

The chain links TRBV7-9 to TRBJ2-7; 7 bases are shared with TRBD1. V shed 7 bases and J 2 bases; nucleotides not matched to a gene: 8. This CDR3 comprises 14 residues. CDR1 and CDR2 from the germline V gene are SEHNR and FQNEAQ (reference sequence). Here the CDR3 reads CASTRTGLTYEQYF. In DNA form, the CDR3 reads TGTGCCAGCACCCGGACAGGTCTCACCTACGAGCAGTACTTC.

This sequence joins TRBV18 and TRBJ1-1, with D unclear. V gave up 0 bases and J gave up 4 bases, with 9 bases separating them. Germline V gives CDR1 KGHSH, CDR2 LQKENI. The CDR3 length is 14 residues. CDR3 loop: CASSPPKGGTEAFF. In nucleotides, the CDR3 is TGTGCCAGCTCACCACCGAAGGGCGGCACTGAAGCTTTCTTT.

The gene calls are TRBV29-1 and TRBJ2-3; tentatively, D is TRBD2 (5 bases). V was cut by 2 bases and J by 2 bases, with 11 bases left in between. Germline CDR1 is SQVTM and CDR2 is ANQGSEA. There are 14 residues in the CDR3. The CDR3 is CSVESGANTDTQYF. The DNA for the CDR3 is TGCAGCGTTGAAAGCGGCGCGAACACAGATACGCAGTATTTT.

The CDR3 sequence is CASSLAPPRTEPNSPLHF. Here the CDR3 DNA reads TGTGCCAGCAGCTTAGCGCCCCCCCGCACCGAGCCTAATTCACCCCTCCACTTT. The rearrangement links TRBV11-3 to TRBJ1-6, with D unclear. CDR1 is SGHNT and CDR2 is YENEEA in the germline V gene. This CDR3 is built from 18 residues. V was pared by 1 base and J by 6 bases, with 19 bases between.

The chain has TRBV7-3 and TRBJ2-5, with D possibly being TRBD1 or TRBD2 (7 bases each). CDR3 length: 14 residues. Germline CDR1 is SGHTA and CDR2 is FQGTGA. The ends were cut back, 3 bases at V and 4 bases at J, with 12 bases in the middle. CDR3: CASSFTGEGETQYF. The CDR3 DNA reads TGTGCCAGCAGCTTCACAGGGGAGGGAGAGACCCAGTACTTC. Complete variable domain (other parts from reference TRBV7-3 and TRBJ2-5): GAGVSQTPSNKVTEKGKYVELRCDPISGHTALYWYRQSLGQGPEFLIYFQGTGAADDSGLPNDRFFAVRPEGSVSTLKIQRTERGDSAVYLCASSFTGEGETQYFGPGTRLLVL.

In DNA form, the CDR3 reads TGCGCCAGCAGAAGAGTTGGCGGGGCCGAGACCCAGTACTTC. Translating it yields CASRRVGGAETQYF. This chain links TRBV5-1 with TRBJ2-5; TRBD2 might be the D (6 bases). The CDR3 is 14 residues long. V was pared by 5 bases and J by 5 bases, with 16 bases between. Germline assignment: CDR1 SGHRS and CDR2 YFSETQ.

This clone qualifies as large. The chain employs TRBV29-1 and TRBJ1-2; D uncertain. Germline V gene sequence: CDR1 SQVTM, CDR2 ANQGSEA. The CDR3 covers 12 residues. With 4 bases removed from V and 4 bases from J, the gap between germline ends came to 10 bases. Here the CDR3 reads CSVAGGPYGYTF. CDR3 nucleotides: TGCAGCGTTGCCGGTGGGCCCTATGGCTACACCTTC.

The chain employs TRBV2 and TRBJ2-1, with D unresolved. Trimming pared 6 bases from V and 8 bases from J, leaving 23 bases between. Germline CDR1 and CDR2: SNHLY and FYNNEI. The CDR3 contains 16 residues. CDR3 DNA sequence: TGTGCCAGCAGAGCCGAGACCCTCCCACTAAGCCATGAGCAGTTCTTC. It is translated as CASRAETLPLSHEQFF. The variable domain in full, completed from reference TRBV2 and TRBJ2-1, reads EPEVTQTPSHQVTQMGQEVILRCVPISNHLYFYWYRQILGQKVEFLVSFYNNEISEKSEIFDDQFSVERPDGSNFTLKIRSTKLEDSAMYFCASRAETLPLSHEQFFGPGTRLTVL.

J is TRBJ2-5 and V is TRBV18; TRBD2 aligns across 8 bases. The trim removed 3 bases at V and 1 base at J, leaving 7 bases unmatched. The germline gives CDR1 KGHSH, CDR2 LQKENI. This CDR3 has 16 amino acids. CDR3: CASSPSGTRGQETQYF. The CDR3 bases are TGTGCCAGCTCACCTTCCGGGACTAGGGGCCAAGAGACCCAGTACTTC.

The CDR3: CASSPGGDTQYF. The CDR3, as DNA: TGTGCCAGCAGCCCCGGGGGAGATACGCAGTATTTT. This rearrangement joins TRBV4-2 to TRBJ2-3; tentative D call: TRBD2 (6 bases). Germline V gene sequence: CDR1 LGHNA, CDR2 YNFKEQ. V was pared by 4 bases and J by 5 bases, with 7 bases between. The CDR3 is 12 residues long.

This chain connects TRBV4-1 to TRBJ1-1, with a possible D match to TRBD1 (6 bases). Trimming left V 3 bases short and J 1 base short, with 9 bases between. The CDR3 is made up of 14 amino acids. Per the germline V gene, CDR1 is MGHRA and CDR2 is YSYEKL. CDR3 amino acids: CASSQPTGNTEAFF. The CDR3 DNA sequence: TGCGCCAGCAGCCAGCCGACAGGGAACACTGAAGCTTTCTTT.

This chain uses TRBV2 with TRBJ2-2; TRBD2 aligns across 11 bases. The ends lost 9 bases at V and 1 base at J; junction bases unmatched: 13. This CDR3 contains 18 residues. Per the germline V gene, CDR1 is SNHLY and CDR2 is FYNNEI. CDR3 protein: CARPKLGGTSGNTGELFF. CDR3 nucleotides: TGTGCCAGACCTAAGCTTGGTGGGACTAGCGGGAACACCGGGGAGCTGTTTTTT.